This T cell receptor beta chain was sequenced during a study of technical replicates of blood from a few donors. Sequencing used immunoSEQ multiplex PCR; TCRdb keeps in-frame clones, though not all of them. The sample gives roughly 12,000 clones, about 94% of which show up once; about 7.6% is in the top ten. This CDR3 comprises 13 residues. From germline, CDR1 is SGHRS and CDR2 YFSETQ. Trimming removed 3 bases from V and 3 bases from J; junction bases left unmatched: 3. The rearrangement uses TRBV5-1 and TRBJ2-7; 7 nucleotides agree with TRBD1. The TCR originated in a human donor in good health. Material for sequencing was PBMCs. The CDR3 protein is CASSWAGGYEQYF. The CDR3 DNA follows: TGCGCCAGCAGCTGGGCAGGGGGCTACGAGCAGTACTTC. The entire variable domain, with the rest obtained from reference TRBV5-1 and TRBJ2-7, is as follows: KAGVTQTPRYLIKTRGQQVTLSCSPISGHRSVSWYQQTPGQGLQFLFEYFSETQRNKGNFPGRFSGRQFSNSRSEMNVSTLELGDSALYLCASSWAGGYEQYFGPGTRLTVT.